Shown below are 12 T cell receptor beta chains from a single sample sequenced in a study of beta chain features in type 1 diabetes. Study outcomes and limitations: Shorter TCRB CDR3s, moderately but significantly so, marked every one of the four CD4+ subsets in Type 1 diabetes patients.

Every isolated RNA sample was fully reverse transcribed, so sequencing captured expressed TCRB transcripts. The assay was immunoSEQ multiplex PCR, and TCRdb's table has in-frame clones only and misses some. The repertoire holds around 160,000 clones, with 9% to 10% as singletons. These receptors have no known antigen. The sequenced material came from central memory CD4+ T cells from blood. These receptors all stem from a woman in her 30s with type 1 diabetes.

The rearrangement links TRBV18 to TRBJ1-5; perhaps TRBD1 as D (5 bases). The CDR3 spans 15 residues. Germline CDR1 KGHSH, CDR2 LQKENI. V was clipped by 2 bases and J by 3 bases, with 11 bases between them. The CDR3 spells CASSPNQGNNQPQHF. The CDR3, as DNA: TGTGCCAGCTCACCAAACCAGGGAAACAATCAGCCCCAGCATTTT.

V gene TRBV18 combines with J gene TRBJ2-7; perhaps TRBD2 as D (5 bases). Trimming shortened V by 6 bases and J by 0 bases, and 18 bases separated the two germline ends. The CDR3 sequence is 16 residues long. In germline, CDR1 is KGHSH, CDR2 LQKENI. The CDR3 DNA reads TGTGCCAGCTCCCGGCGGAGCGGCACTGACTCCTACGAGCAGTACTTC. Amino acid sequence: CASSRRSGTDSYEQYF.

J is TRBJ2-7 and V is TRBV4-1; D unresolved. The CDR3 runs 13 residues. The V end lost 2 bases, the J end lost 4 bases, and 9 bases lay between the germline ends. Germline CDR1 is MGHRA and CDR2 is YSYEKL. CDR3 sequence (DNA): TGCGCCAGCAGCCAACGCGAATCGTACGAGCAGTACTTC. Protein sequence: CASSQRESYEQYF.

The chain links TRBV30 to TRBJ2-3, with 7 bases identical to TRBD2. The CDR3 covers 14 residues. The germline gives CDR1 GTSNPN, CDR2 SVGIG (reference sequence). Losses at the gene ends were 3 bases for V and 2 bases for J; bases not matched to a gene: 5. The CDR3 DNA reads as TGTGCCTGGAGGGTCAAGCGGGACACAGATACGCAGTATTTT. It is translated as CAWRVKRDTDTQYF. Full variable domain (remainder filled in from reference TRBV30 and TRBJ2-3): SQTIHQWPATLVQPVGSPLSLECTVEGTSNPNLYWYRQAAGRGLQLLFYSVGIGQISSEVPQNLSASRPQDRQFILSSKKLLLSDSGFYLCAWRVKRDTDTQYFGPGTRLTVL.

This clone was picked up a small number of times. The rearrangement links TRBV2 to TRBJ2-2; TRBD1 aligns across 7 bases. Germline V gene data show CDR1 as SNHLY and CDR2 as FYNNEI. CDR3 length: 18 residues. Losses at the gene ends were 7 bases for V and 0 bases for J; bases not matched to a gene: 14. The CDR3 DNA sequence: TGTGCCAGCAACATACAGGGGTTTGGGCACGCGAACACCGGGGAGCTGTTTTTT. It is translated as CASNIQGFGHANTGELFF.

V usage is TRBV29-1 and J usage is TRBJ2-1; TRBD2 matches 9 bases. Germline CDR1 is SQVTM and CDR2 is ANQGSEA. There are 14 residues in the CDR3. J gave up 4 bases and V 7 bases, and 8 bases lay outside the gene matches. In DNA, the CDR3 is TGCAGCGCAGCCGGAGCGGGAGGATACAATGAGCAGTTCTTC. This sequence encodes CSAAGAGGYNEQFF.

The CDR3 sequence: CASSVETGRETQYF. The CDR3, as DNA: TGCGCCAGCAGTGTAGAAACAGGGCGGGAGACCCAGTACTTC. The chain couples TRBV5-1 to TRBJ2-5, with D perhaps TRBD1 (6 bases). Trimming stripped 5 bases from V and 5 bases from J, with 16 bases between. Per the germline V gene, CDR1 is SGHRS and CDR2 is YFSETQ. This CDR3 region has 14 residues.

This chain uses TRBV7-2 with TRBJ2-3; D ambiguous. Germline lookup yields CDR1 SGHTA and CDR2 FQGNSA. The CDR3 is 14 amino acids. The V end was cut by 1 base, the J end by 7 bases, with 12 bases between. The CDR3 DNA sequence: TGTGCCAGCAGCTTAGATCCACAATCACATACGCAGTATTTT. Translation gives CASSLDPQSHTQYF.

This clone was found a few times. The chain is built from TRBV29-1 and TRBJ1-5; the match to TRBD1 covers 7 bases. This CDR3 has 13 amino acids. Trimming took 4 bases from V and 5 from J; bases not matched to a gene: 5. In germline, CDR1 is SQVTM, CDR2 ANQGSEA. The CDR3 reads CSVGKQGDQPQHF. The CDR3 DNA sequence: TGCAGCGTTGGCAAGCAGGGGGATCAGCCCCAGCATTTT. The whole variable domain, remainder taken from reference TRBV29-1 and TRBJ1-5, is SAVISQKPSRDICQRGTSLTIQCQVDSQVTMMFWYRQQPGQSLTLIATANQGSEATYESGFVIDKFPISRPNLTFSTLTVSNMSPEDSSIYLCSVGKQGDQPQHFGDGTRLSIL.

This clone has only a few counts. The rearrangement uses TRBV6-1 and TRBJ2-1; D is unclear. Germline V gives CDR1 MNHNS, CDR2 SASEGT. Trimming pared 5 bases from V and 7 bases from J, leaving 12 bases between. The CDR3 has 13 amino acids. Here the CDR3 DNA reads TGTGCCAGCAGTTCACGAGCTAGGAATGAGCAGTTCTTC. It encodes CASSSRARNEQFF.

The chain joins TRBV30 to TRBJ1-4; 9 bases fit TRBD1. V lost 1 base to trimming and J lost 8 bases; unmatched junction nucleotides: 17. The length of the CDR3 is 18 residues. Germline V gene sequence: CDR1 GTSNPN, CDR2 SVGIG (reference sequence). The CDR3 loop reads CAWSAQLGFRTGVEKLFF. Here the CDR3 DNA reads TGTGCCTGGAGTGCCCAATTAGGTTTTCGGACAGGGGTCGAAAAACTGTTTTTT.

This clone occurred a few times. The chain carries TRBV29-1 and TRBJ2-5; 10 bases line up with TRBD2. The V and J ends lost 4 bases and 5 bases, in that order; junction bases with no gene match: 7. The CDR3 covers 14 residues. CDR1 is SQVTM and CDR2 is ANQGSEA in the germline V gene. CDR3 nucleotide sequence: TGCAGCGTTGTAGCTAGCGGGAGTGTGGAGACCCAGTACTTC. Its protein is CSVVASGSVETQYF.